This entry concerns a single T cell receptor (beta chain). The antigen remains undetermined. The data derive from a study of cytomegalovirus exposure and HLA in healthy donors. Study results and caveats: In an earlier analysis, productive rearrangement rates for most beta V segments clustered near 87% or 30%. Diagnosis of cytomegalovirus status made by the classifier reportedly showed high specificity and sensitivity. There were approximately 150 TCR beta chains listed as cytomegalovirus-associated.

The CDR3 is made up of 17 amino acids. Germline CDR1 reads SEHNR; CDR2 reads FQNEAQ (reference sequence). V was pared by 4 bases and J by 2 bases, with 6 bases of the junction left unmatched. The PCR used 60 Vbeta and 13 Jbeta primers. Produced via immunoSEQ multiplex PCR; TCRdb's table is partial and in-frame only. Among roughly 98,000 clones listed, 70% to 80% were seen once. Sequenced input: PBMCs. This TCR was sampled from a young man in good health and CMV-seropositive. This chain uses TRBV7-9 with TRBJ2-3; TRBD2 aligns across 13 bases. CDR3 protein: CASSSRTSGGLTDTQYF. Written as DNA, the CDR3 is TGTGCCAGCAGCTCTCGGACTAGCGGGGGCCTCACAGATACGCAGTATTTT.